This T cell receptor (beta chain) emerged from a study of Graves' ophthalmopathy and Graves' hyperthyroidism. Study background: Peripheral blood was collected at initial diagnosis, before any treatment. Whole-study findings and limits: Sensitivity of about 90% and specificity of nearly 82% were achieved when a 13-signature model separated ophthalmopathy from stable hyperthyroidism.

The CDR3 spans 15 residues. Trimming cost V 5 bases and J 4 bases; bases outside gene matches: 8. Germline CDR1 reads SNHLY; CDR2 reads FYNNEI. Amplification of the TCR beta CDR3 regions used RNA transcripts (as template). The first-round RT-PCR employed HTBI primers together with the Qiagen OneStep RT-PCR kit. A multiplex PCR was then performed as the second round. TCRdb recomputed calls from the multiplex PCR reads with MiXCR, one row per CDR3 protein. Of over 500,000 distinct CDR3 sequences listed, about 24% are singletons. This clonotype was detected many times. The antigen is not known. Stable hyperthyroidism was defined by absence of ophthalmopathy within 18 months of follow-up. PBMCs had their origin in fresh peripheral blood (around 10 ml).

This chain links TRBV2 with TRBJ1-2, with 9 nucleotides matching TRBD1. The TCR was taken from a woman aged 18-29 years with stable Graves' hyperthyroidism. Some clones in this sample may be carry-over from other donors' samples. The sample consisted of peripheral blood. The CDR3 DNA reads as TGTGCCAGCAGTCCGGACAGGGGTATGACCTATGGCTACACCTTC. Amino acids: CASSPDRGMTYGYTF.